This T cell receptor beta chain was sequenced during a study of identical twins. Study-wide results and caveats: Beta out-of-frame sequences showed weaker excess twin sharing. Out-of-frame alpha sequences shared by twins were enriched for low generation probability. Cross-sectional statistical analysis was relied on for the conclusions, without the same donors being followed.

J gave up 3 bases and V 5 bases, and 11 bases lay outside the gene matches. This CDR3 spans 17 amino acids. There are many counts of this clonotype. What it binds is unknown. TCRdb re-derived calls from the 5' RACE reads in MiXCR, one entry per CDR3 protein. The sample includes 250,000 or so distinct CDR3 sequences, approximately 6.8% of them seen just once. The sample also formed part of further work on yellow fever vaccine responses in identical twins.

This clonotype was sampled from a woman under 30 in good health. The rearrangement links TRBV12-3 or TRBV12-4 to TRBJ1-4; 8 nucleotides line up with TRBD1. What was sequenced was CD8+ T cells sorted from blood. The CDR3: CASSPRQGWAANEKLFF. DNA for the CDR3: TGTGCCAGCAGTCCCCGACAGGGGTGGGCAGCTAATGAAAAACTGTTTTTT.